This T cell receptor (beta chain) came from a study of T cell responses to AZD1222 COVID-19 vaccine. Measured with immunoSEQ multiplex PCR; TCRdb has only the in-frame clones, and not every one. Among 150,000 to 200,000 clones, about 87% were seen once, and the ten largest hold under 8%. The CDR3 contains 15 residues. Germline CDR1 MNHEY, CDR2 SVGAGI. Trimming at V came to 7 bases and at J to 5 bases, leaving 9 bases not matched to a gene. V usage is TRBV6-5 and J usage is TRBJ2-2; 8 bases match TRBD2. Sequencing used peripheral blood, obtained on day 0 of AZD1222 vaccination. This sequence originates from an adult in good health. CDR3 DNA: TGTGCCAGCAAGGGGCTAGCGGGTGAAACCGGGGAGCTGTTTTTT. Translating gives CASKGLAGETGELFF.